This T cell receptor beta chain originates from a study of shared clonotypes between healthy human individuals. The wider study: Each donor's CD8 memory used one plate, CD8 naive two, each CD4 subset three.

Germline CDR1 and CDR2: MNHEY and SMNVEV (reference sequence). The CDR3 is 20 residues long. V lost 2 bases and J 0 bases, leaving 20 bases between the germline ends. TCRdb's table, derived via immunoSEQ multiplex PCR, lists solely in-frame clones and lacks some. The repertoire holds 650,000 to 800,000 clones, with roughly nine tenths as singletons. Turning to this clone: What it recognizes is unknown.

Study-wide results and limits: Although depth was large, rarefaction showed that sequencing of the sorted subsets was incomplete. An expected dependence of interdonor clonotype sharing on sequencing depth was noted.

The naive CD8 subset, CD45RO-negative cells positively selected for CCR7, excluded terminally differentiated effector memory CD45RA+ cells. HIV-negative, healthy adults without recent acute infections or vaccinations were the donors. The clonotype comes from a man younger than 45 in good health. The rearrangement uses TRBV27 and TRBJ2-6; a possible D gene is TRBD2 (6 bases). Sequencing was carried out using naive CD8+ T cells sorted from blood. CDR3 region: CASSLRTGGAKSSGANVLTF. The CDR3 region has the DNA TGTGCCAGCAGTTTACGGACTGGAGGGGCAAAGAGCTCTGGGGCCAACGTCCTGACTTTC.